This entry concerns a single TCR beta chain. The target antigen is unknown. The data were obtained in a study of cytomegalovirus exposure and HLA in healthy donors. Study-wide results and limits: The dataset shows that most TCR sequences were rare, while some public TCRs occurred in many donors. Accurate predictions that matched the HLA-A and HLA-B alleles of most subjects were reportedly made from TCR beta sequences. Accounts indicate the classifier identified cytomegalovirus status with strong specificity and sensitivity.

The donors (healthy individuals) were bone marrow donors. The PCR used 60 Vbeta and 13 Jbeta primers. Using immunoSEQ multiplex PCR, the repertoire was profiled, and TCRdb retains in-frame clones only, with some absent. Of about 94,000 clones in the sample, about three fifths were seen once. Germline V gene data show CDR1 as MDHEN and CDR2 as SYDVKM. V lost 5 bases and J lost 3, with 14 bases in between. The CDR3 spans 14 residues. Sequencing was done on a sample of PBMCs. The source is a man younger than 40 in good health and CMV-seronegative. The chain carries TRBV28 and TRBJ2-7; tentatively, D is TRBD2 (6 bases). CDR3 amino acids: CASSLRAGIYEQYF. The DNA for the CDR3 is TGTGCCAGCAGTCTCAGGGCGGGAATCTACGAGCAGTACTTC.